This TCR beta chain stems from a study of cytomegalovirus exposure and HLA in healthy donors. CDR1 and CDR2 (germline): SGDLS, YYNGEE. Trimming removed 0 bases from V and 2 bases from J; junction bases left unmatched: 5. This CDR3 region has 16 residues. 13 Jbeta primers and 60 Vbeta primers were used for the PCR. Method: immunoSEQ multiplex PCR; TCRdb's copy keeps in-frame clones and lacks some. This table has some 110,000 clones, about 79% appearing once. This TCR derives from a man aged 30 to 45 in good health and CMV-seropositive. The chain is built from TRBV9 and TRBJ1-3; TRBD1 aligns across 7 bases. The sequencing input was PBMCs. The CDR3 reads CASSVGGQSTGNTIYF. The CDR3 DNA follows: TGTGCCAGCAGCGTAGGGGGACAGTCAACTGGAAACACCATATATTTT.